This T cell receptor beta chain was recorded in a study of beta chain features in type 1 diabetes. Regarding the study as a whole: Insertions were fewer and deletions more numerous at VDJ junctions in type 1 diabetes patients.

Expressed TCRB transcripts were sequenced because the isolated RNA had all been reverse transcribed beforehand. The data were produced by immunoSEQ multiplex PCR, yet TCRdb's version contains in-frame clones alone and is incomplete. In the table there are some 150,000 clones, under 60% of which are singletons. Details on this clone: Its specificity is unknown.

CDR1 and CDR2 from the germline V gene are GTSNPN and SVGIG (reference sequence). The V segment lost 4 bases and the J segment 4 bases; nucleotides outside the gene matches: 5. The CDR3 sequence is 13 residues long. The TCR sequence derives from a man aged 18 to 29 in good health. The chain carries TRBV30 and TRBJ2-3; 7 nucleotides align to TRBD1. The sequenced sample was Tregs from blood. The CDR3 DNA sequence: TGTGCCTGGAATCCCGACAGGGCAGATACGCAGTATTTT. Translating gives CAWNPDRADTQYF.